These T cell receptor beta chains were read from a single sample in a study of blood T cell repertoires in COVID-19. Assay: immunoSEQ multiplex PCR; the TCRdb copy retains only in-frame clones and omits some. The profile shows 150,000 to 200,000 clones, around nine tenths of them singletons. Input material: peripheral blood. The receptors were sampled from a man younger than 30 with active or convalescent COVID-19. Both conserved end residues are part of each CDR3. A D gene is named only where the DNA matches it firmly. Size values are once, few and many counts, or a class for expanded clones, and some rows have none.

TGTGCCAGCAGCGTAGGTCGGGGGGGTGAGCAGTTCTTC	CASSVGRGGEQFF	TRBV9	NA	TRBJ2-1	TRBD2
TGTGCCAGCAGCCAAGGGACAGGCGTGGGAGATAGCAATCAGCCCCAGCATTTT	CASSQGTGVGDSNQPQHF	TRBV3-1/TRBV3-2	NA	TRBJ1-5	TRBD1
TGCAGTGCTAGACAGTCTTATGGCTACACCTTC	CSARQSYGYTF	TRBV20-1	few	TRBJ1-2	NA
TGTGCCAGCAGTCAACAGGGGGGCTCCTACAATGAGCAGTTCTTC	CASSQQGGSYNEQFF	TRBV6-6	many	TRBJ2-1	TRBD1
TGTGCCTGGCAGGACAGTTATGGCTACACCTTC	CAWQDSYGYTF	TRBV30	once	TRBJ1-2	NA
TGTGCCAGCAGCCACTGCCAACCAATAAGAACAGGGAGGGGTAATGAAAAACTGTTTTTT	CASSHCQPIRTGRGNEKLFF	TRBV7-6	once	TRBJ1-4	NA
TGCGCCAGCAGCCAAAGAAGGGAAGCGGGAGGGCCCTCCTCGGCCATTCGGGAGACCCAGTACTTC	CASSQRREAGGPSSAIRETQYF	TRBV4-1	NA	TRBJ2-5	TRBD2
TGTGCCAGCAGTGATGGTATGGGGTTCAGGGGCACTGAAGCTTTCTTT	CASSDGMGFRGTEAFF	TRBV2	NA	TRBJ1-1	NA
TGCGCCAGCAGCCAGACGGGAGGAGGTACAGCGGGGGAGGCCTACGAGCAGTACTTC	CASSQTGGGTAGEAYEQYF	TRBV4-3	once	TRBJ2-7	TRBD2
TGCGCCAGCAGCCAAGAAAACATCGGGATCTTAAACATTCAGTACTTC	CASSQENIGILNIQYF	TRBV4-1	NA	TRBJ2-4	NA
TGTGCCAGCACCTACAAGGGCAGTGGGACAGGGGGTCGAGGCTACACCTTC	CASTYKGSGTGGRGYTF	TRBV5-6	NA	TRBJ1-2	TRBD1
TGTGCCAGCAGTGTAGGAGGGTTCTTATCGGGCGATGAGCAGTTCTTC	CASSVGGFLSGDEQFF	TRBV6-4	NA	TRBJ2-1	NA
TGTGCCAGCAGTTTTTCGATCAGGCAGAGTTTCTTT	CASSFSIRQSFF	TRBV12-3/TRBV12-4	once	TRBJ1-1	NA
TGTGCCAGCAGTTACACACAGGGGGCTGGGGAGACCCAGTACTTC	CASSYTQGAGETQYF	TRBV6-5	NA	TRBJ2-5	TRBD1
TGTGCCAGCAGTGAGGCGGGGAGGGTCACAGATACGCAGTATTTT	CASSEAGRVTDTQYF	TRBV6-4	NA	TRBJ2-3	TRBD2
TGCAGCGTTGAGATAGCCCCCTTCGAGCGGTACGGTGAGCAGTTCTTC	CSVEIAPFERYGEQFF	TRBV29-1	NA	TRBJ2-1	NA
TGTGCCAGTAGACCTCCGGGACAGGGGCACAATTCACCCCTCCACTTT	CASRPPGQGHNSPLHF	TRBV19	NA	TRBJ1-6	TRBD1
TGCGCCAGCAGCCAGGAAAATACAGGGTCCACAGATACGCAGTATTTT	CASSQENTGSTDTQYF	TRBV4-1	NA	TRBJ2-3	NA
TGCGCCAGCAGCCCAATAGCGGGAGGTGGGAATGAGCAGTTCTTC	CASSPIAGGGNEQFF	TRBV5-1	NA	TRBJ2-1	TRBD2
TGTGCCAGCAGTCCGGGACTAGCGGGAGTCGGTGAGCAGTTCTTC	CASSPGLAGVGEQFF	TRBV2	once	TRBJ2-1	TRBD2
TGTGCCAGCAGTCATGGGACTAGCGGCTCCTACGAGCAGTACTTC	CASSHGTSGSYEQYF	TRBV9	NA	TRBJ2-7	TRBD2
TGTGCCAGCAGTGAGACAGGGAAAACAGATACGCAGTATTTT	CASSETGKTDTQYF	TRBV2	NA	TRBJ2-3	TRBD1
TGTGCTAGTTGCGTAGGCGGCACCCGAGGGGAGACCCAGTACTTC	CASCVGGTRGETQYF	TRBV12-5	NA	TRBJ2-5	NA
TGTGCCAGCAGTAGACAGGGGATTGAATATGGCTACACCTTC	CASSRQGIEYGYTF	TRBV7-9	NA	TRBJ1-2	TRBD1
TGTGCCAACTCGGGGGAAGGAGTCCCACCCCTCCACTTT	CANSGEGVPPLHF	TRBV10-3	NA	TRBJ1-6	NA
TGTGCCACCAGTGATTCGTCTCGGGGGACTAGCGGTTACAATGAGCAGTTCTTC	CATSDSSRGTSGYNEQFF	TRBV24-1	NA	TRBJ2-1	TRBD2
TGTGCCAGCAGCTTAGCGGTTTTCAGGGACAATGAGCAGTTCTTC	CASSLAVFRDNEQFF	TRBV7-8	NA	TRBJ2-1	NA
TGTGCCAGCAGTTACGGCTTTAACTATGGCTACACCTTC	CASSYGFNYGYTF	TRBV6-2/TRBV6-3	NA	TRBJ1-2	NA
TGTGCCAGCAGTGAGGGGGGTCTAGCGGGGAACACCGGGGAGCTGTTTTTT	CASSEGGLAGNTGELFF	TRBV6-4	NA	TRBJ2-2	TRBD2
TGTGCCAGCAGCTCAGGGGCGGTGGGCACTGAAGCTTTCTTT	CASSSGAVGTEAFF	TRBV25-1	NA	TRBJ1-1	NA
TGTGCCAGTAGTACCCCGGCAGGGGGATCGTACACCGGGGAGCTGTTTTTT	CASSTPAGGSYTGELFF	TRBV19	NA	TRBJ2-2	TRBD1
TGTGCCAGCAGCTTGAGGGGGTATGACTACAATGAGCAGTTCTTC	CASSLRGYDYNEQFF	TRBV5-5	NA	TRBJ2-1	NA
TGTGCCAGCATCTTAAGCGTGGGACTAGCGGGTATGGATACGCAGTATTTT	CASILSVGLAGMDTQYF	TRBV2	NA	TRBJ2-3	TRBD2
TGTGCCAGCAGTTTGCGGGGGAACTATGGCTACACCTTC	CASSLRGNYGYTF	TRBV12-3/TRBV12-4	NA	TRBJ1-2	NA
TGTGCCAGCGGCCCAGGGGTGAATACTGAAGCTTTCTTT	CASGPGVNTEAFF	TRBV9	NA	TRBJ1-1	NA
TGTGCCAGCAGCTTTGCAGGTGGGGCCAACGTCCTGACTTTC	CASSFAGGANVLTF	TRBV11-1	NA	TRBJ2-6	NA
TGTGCCAGCAGTGAGCAGGGGATGAACACTGAAGCTTTCTTT	CASSEQGMNTEAFF	TRBV2	NA	TRBJ1-1	NA
TGTGCCAGCAACCACGTGACAGGGAGCGATGGCTACACCTTC	CASNHVTGSDGYTF	TRBV6-5	once	TRBJ1-2	TRBD1
TGTGCCAGCAGTTTAACAGGGGGCTATGGCTACACCTTC	CASSLTGGYGYTF	TRBV28	NA	TRBJ1-2	TRBD1